The clone carrying this TCR beta chain was seen a few times. Its cognate antigen is unknown. These data come from a study of identical twins. General study results and limits: A lower insertion count was a feature of abundant cord blood beta clonotypes, with no such feature in memory repertoires.

The CDR3 consists of 13 residues. CDR1 SGHDT and CDR2 YYEEEE come from the germline V gene. Trimming removed 1 base from V and 7 bases from J, with 12 bases in between. Template switching added a universal primer binding site, and final cDNA carried unique molecular identifiers. MiXCR, applied by TCRdb to the 5' RACE reads, yields one record per CDR3 protein. The sample lists 250,000 to 350,000 distinct CDR3 sequences, more than 8% seen once, with 6% to 8.5% in the top ten. These data also formed part of another study, on yellow fever vaccine responses in identical twins.

The chain has TRBV5-6 and TRBJ2-7, with D possibly matching TRBD2 (5 bases). This receptor was taken from a young woman in good health. Material for sequencing was CD8+ T cells sorted from blood. The CDR3 nucleotides read TGTGCCAGCAGCTTGAACCCCGGGGTGGAGCAGTACTTC. This sequence encodes CASSLNPGVEQYF.